This T cell receptor (beta chain) emerged from a study of cytomegalovirus exposure and HLA in healthy donors (dated by TCRdb to about 2017). As for the study more broadly: In an earlier analysis of fewer than 750 of the donors, approximately 300 Gb of sequence data and 90 million to 120 million unique TCR beta sequences from 150 million to 200 million T cells were reported. An early release covering more than 500 HLA-typed donors comprised approximately 300 gigabases of sequencing data and tens of millions of unique TCR sequences. Of the 350 to 400 genotyped donors, about 84% fell in the genetic ancestry cluster associated with self-reported Caucasian donors. The study aimed to test whether signatures of past pathogen exposure could be identified by cataloging public T cell receptors. The study profiled the T cell repertoires of under 850 subjects by immunosequencing and related them to cytomegalovirus serostatus. Besides the first cohort of roughly 700 subjects, a separate validation cohort made up of some 110 different subjects was used. To predict cytomegalovirus infection status, the study brought together high-throughput TCR immunosequencing, statistical association of individual TCRs with disease status, and machine learning. To study patterns of TCR occurrence, a later analysis re-analyzed previously published TCR beta repertoires from several hundred donors and added high-resolution HLA genotyping. Rather than drawing on any new phenotypic data, the later analysis identified candidate immune exposures from TCR beta sequences and the way those sequences occurred across donors. An earlier analysis of roughly 580 of the donors used high-throughput TCR beta sequencing to judge whether each TCR beta V gene segment behaved as functional or pseudogenic. Donor age, sex, ethnicity and CMV serostatus were compiled alongside the repertoire data. Genome-wide SNP genotypes for about 65% of the 666 donors were used in a later genetic analysis, which treated that subset as a discovery cohort. Every repertoire in the discovery cohort had been generated on one and the same sequencing platform. Class I and class II HLA loci were covered by the typing at four-digit resolution. The number of donors typed differed by locus, with about 620-630 for A, B, C, DRB1 and DQB1, more than 500 for DQA1, 600 to 610 for DPA1, and 450 to 480 for DPB1. About five DR-DQ haplotypes were treated as single units for association and clustering because of strong linkage in the cohort. Among a few hundred genotyped donors of the cohort, an average of 235,054 unique TCR beta nucleotide sequences were sequenced per donor, 15% to 20% of them non-productive. The investigation overall reported the following: Because HLA typing was unavailable for some donors at each locus, only the typed subset was used in association tests. Specific HLA alleles were associated with 15,000 to 20,000 TCR beta sequences at a false discovery rate of 0.05 in a later analysis. The authors suggested that the approach could potentially be extended to other disease states and immunological phenotypes. A later genetic analysis reported fewer N-insertions in productive TCRs among donors in an Asian-associated ancestry cluster than the roughly 650-donor mean. The only immune exposure information available for the cohort was CMV serostatus. A later analysis reported that several top co-occurrence clusters appeared linked to parvovirus B19, influenza, CMV and Epstein-Barr virus. The study gave a list of 150 to 200 TCR beta chains associated with cytomegalovirus. Compared with equally common non-associated chains, HLA-associated TCR beta chains in a later analysis were more clonally expanded and had lower generation probabilities. Sequencing depth was assumed to be roughly uniform across donors in the presence/absence analyses, though that assumption may not hold. A further reported finding was that TCR beta sequences accurately predicted the HLA-A and HLA-B alleles for most subjects in the first cohort. Linkage disequilibrium might explain the correlated functional status among segregating V segments, but an unknown experimental factor could not be excluded. Broadly in line with IMGT annotations, most TCR beta V segments showed up in productive rearrangements about 87% or about 30% of the time in an earlier analysis of a few hundred of the donors. Because counts were too low, more than 15 rarely observed V segments, including chromosome 9 orphons, were excluded from the earlier analysis of a few hundred of the donors. Most CMV-associated TCR beta chains appeared to be HLA-restricted in a later analysis, and the HLA associations seemed to be driven largely by CMV exposure. The sequencing pipeline was judged likely to have produced a cluster of highly shared sequence variants as a technical artifact. A later genetic analysis associated a missense DCLRE1C variant with V-gene and J-gene trimming of TCR beta chains, and an independent cohort replicated the association. According to a later analysis, TCR association rates differed among HLA loci, with DRB1 alleles showing the most associated TCRs and HLA-C alleles showing the fewest. Strong co-occurrence of HLA alleles, especially DR and DQ, made assigning TCR associations to individual alleles difficult. Across donors, most TCR sequences were observed very rarely, whereas some public TCRs were present in many individuals. A few of the identified cytomegalovirus-associated TCR beta chains were confirmed in vitro to be specific for cytomegalovirus antigens. Cytomegalovirus status was reported to be diagnosed by the classifier with high specificity and sensitivity in both the original and validation cohorts. In this cohort, only TCR beta chains were sequenced, and detectable features were limited by the absence of alpha or paired-chain data.

The cohort was made up of 666 healthy bone marrow donors. At the time of sampling, every cohort member was nominally healthy, though immune exposures that went unrecorded were likely present. The donor was CMV seronegative and belonged to the group of under 400 seronegative cohort members. A peripheral blood sample was collected from each donor, and TCR beta sequencing was performed on peripheral blood mononuclear cells. Genomic DNA extraction from the blood cell samples was performed with the Qiagen DNeasy Blood Extraction Kit. The receptor library was made with the immunoSEQ multiplex PCR assay. A mixture of 60 forward primers for TCR Vbeta segments and 13 reverse primers for TCR Jbeta segments was used in the multiplex PCR. The CDR3 region of rearranged TCR beta genes was amplified from genomic DNA with a multiplex PCR assay. The amplified TCR beta libraries were sequenced on the Illumina HiSeq System as 87-base-pair reads. Regarding the original processing steps: Across the 700 or so repertoires, a later analysis counted approximately 83 million unique TCR beta chains, roughly 11 million of which were shared by at least two donors. Raw reads were error-corrected and collapsed into unique sequences with a nearest-neighbor algorithm that merged closely related sequences to remove PCR and sequencing errors. Alignment of CDR3 sequences to IMGT reference sequences was used to assign V, D and J gene segments. Each retained sequence needed at least a six-nucleotide match to both a V gene segment and a J gene segment. Rearrangements were called productive when the CDR3 lacked stop codons and stayed in frame with V and J; all others were non-productive. CDR3 was defined according to IMGT convention as the region running from the second conserved V-encoded cysteine to the conserved J-encoded phenylalanine. In an earlier analysis of some 550 of the donors, sequences lacking an unambiguous match to a single V gene segment were excluded. In an earlier analysis of some 590 of the donors, a V segment was called functional when productive rearrangements were above 56.7%, and segregating when the standard deviation between donors exceeded 5%. A statistical classification framework was developed to diagnose cytomegalovirus status using the catalog of TCR beta chain sequences. A later analysis assigned V and J genes by comparing TCR nucleotide sequences with IMGT/GENE-DB human TR gene sequences. A later analysis assigned CDR3 sequences and most-parsimonious VDJ recombination scenarios with the TCRdist pipeline. In a later analysis, every TCR beta chain was defined by the combination of its CDR3 amino acid sequence and its V-gene family, and reads without a unique V-gene family were dropped. As a way to deal with suspected cross-contamination and a sequencing artifact, a later analysis dropped 450 to 700 nucleotide sequences that were highly shared and had low generation probability. A later analysis calculated a clonal expansion index for each public chain from normalized within-repertoire ranks of inferred template counts. In a later analysis, generation probabilities were computed with a VDJ recombination model fitted to out-of-frame rearrangements, and the resulting probabilities were checked against IGoR. A later analysis scored TCR-TCR, TCR-HLA and TCR-CMV co-occurrence with hypergeometric tests, applying a repertoire-size bias correction to TCR pairs. A later analysis estimated false discovery rates by permuting HLA or CMV assignments 20 times. A later analysis grouped co-occurring TCRs with DBSCAN, adding TCRdist sequence similarity when clustering within HLA-allele-positive subsets. Repertoires with fewer than 30,000 or more than 120,000 public chains, plus five repertoires with anomalous nucleotide sharing, were excluded from co-occurrence clustering. This immuneACCESS table, as held by TCRdb, lists in-frame sequences with V and J called but not all clones. Of the missing ones, under half trace to an unresolved V gene in checked studies; the others have no known cause. V, J and clone size are those of that table, while D and trimming were read from the DNA. This sample is represented by roughly 100,000 clones; 76% of them were singletons. The top ten hold roughly 4.1% of the sample.

Notes on this clone: What antigen it recognizes has not been identified. Per-nucleotide qualities are absent, and no much larger clonotype sits a single base away.

The sequencing input was PBMCs. This clonotype was obtained from a man aged 40-50 years in good health and CMV-seronegative.

CDR3 reads: CASSSPQEGDQPQHF. The bases are TGTGCCAGCAGTTCCCCTCAGGAAGGTGATCAGCCCCAGCATTTT. Recombination linked TRBV28 to TRBJ1-5, with the identity of the D gene unclear. The CDR3, from cysteine to phenylalanine, totals 15 residues. The retained sequence is limited to the CDR3, 45 bases, with the frame set at the first base. V and J lose 4 bases and 5 bases, and a span of 15 bases separates them. From a lookup of the germline V gene, CDR1 and CDR2 are MDHEN and SYDVKM.